This T cell receptor beta chain came from a study of blood T cell repertoires in COVID-19. Across the whole study: Acute and convalescent COVID-19 specimens originated in the United States, Italy and Spain. PBMCs, B-cell-depleted T cells, or T cells provided the cDNA or gDNA that made up the material.

V was trimmed by 2 bases and J by 3 bases, leaving 14 bases between them. There are 14 residues in the CDR3. Germline CDR1 is GTSNPN and CDR2 is SVGIG (reference sequence). Original handling: Estimation of nucleated cell counts was performed using reference gene primer amplification. Profiled with immunoSEQ multiplex PCR; TCRdb holds only in-frame clones, not every one. The V and J calls and clone size are taken from that table; D and trimming were inferred from the DNA. The sample yields around 180,000 clones, roughly 82% seen once. V usage is TRBV30 and J usage is TRBJ2-7, with D tentatively TRBD1 (5 bases). This clonotype was obtained from a woman aged 25 to 39 with acute or convalescent COVID-19. The sequenced material came from peripheral blood. CDR3 sequence reads: CAWSQGLGVYEQYF. In DNA form, the CDR3 reads TGTGCCTGGAGTCAGGGTCTCGGTGTCTACGAGCAGTACTTC.